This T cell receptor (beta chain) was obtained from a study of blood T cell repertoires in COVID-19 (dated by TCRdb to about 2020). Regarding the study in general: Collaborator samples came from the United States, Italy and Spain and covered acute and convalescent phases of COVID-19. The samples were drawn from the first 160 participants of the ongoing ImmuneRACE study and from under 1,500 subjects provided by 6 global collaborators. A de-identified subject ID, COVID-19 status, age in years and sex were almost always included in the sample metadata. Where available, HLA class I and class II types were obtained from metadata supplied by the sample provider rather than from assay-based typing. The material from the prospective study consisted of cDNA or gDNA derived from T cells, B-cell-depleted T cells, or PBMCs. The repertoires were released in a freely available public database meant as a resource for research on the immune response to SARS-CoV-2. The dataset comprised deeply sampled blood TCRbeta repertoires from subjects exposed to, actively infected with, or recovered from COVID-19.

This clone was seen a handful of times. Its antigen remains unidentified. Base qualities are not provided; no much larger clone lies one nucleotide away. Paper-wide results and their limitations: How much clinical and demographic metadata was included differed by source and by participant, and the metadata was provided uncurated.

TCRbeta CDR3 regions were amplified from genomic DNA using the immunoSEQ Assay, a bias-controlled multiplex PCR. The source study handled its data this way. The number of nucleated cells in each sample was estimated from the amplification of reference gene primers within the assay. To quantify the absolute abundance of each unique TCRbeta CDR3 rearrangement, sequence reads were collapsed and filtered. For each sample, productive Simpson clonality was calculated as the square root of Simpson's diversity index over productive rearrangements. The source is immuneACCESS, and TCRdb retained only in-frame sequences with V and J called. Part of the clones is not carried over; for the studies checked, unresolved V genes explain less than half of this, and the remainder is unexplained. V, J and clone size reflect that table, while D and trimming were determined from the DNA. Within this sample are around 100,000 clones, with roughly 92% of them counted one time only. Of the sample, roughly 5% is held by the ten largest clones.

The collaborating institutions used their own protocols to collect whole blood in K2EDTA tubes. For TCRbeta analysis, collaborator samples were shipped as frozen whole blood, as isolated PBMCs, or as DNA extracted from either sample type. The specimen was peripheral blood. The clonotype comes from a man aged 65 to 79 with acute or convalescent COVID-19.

The encoded CDR3 is CASSRQLGNTIYF. The DNA sequence is TGTGCCAGCAGTCGACAGCTTGGAAACACCATATATTTT. The chain was built from TRBV27 and TRBJ1-3; TRBD1 could be the D gene, as 5 bases match. The CDR3 measures 13 amino acids from cysteine to phenylalanine. CDR3 DNA is the only sequence kept; it has 39 bases, read in frame from the first base. According to the germline V gene (reference sequence), CDR1 reads MNHEY and CDR2 reads SMNVEV. V is cut by 5 bases and J by 3 bases, and the space between the germline ends is 8 bases.